The entry below gives a single TCR beta chain sequence along with its context. Measured with immunoSEQ multiplex PCR; TCRdb has only the in-frame clones, and not every one. The repertoire holds 65,000 to 85,000 clones, roughly 92% seen once, with 0.55% to 0.75% in the top ten. This record comes from a study of OX40 agonist ivuxolimab in advanced cancers. The CDR3 spans 13 residues. The V and J ends lost 11 bases and 7 bases respectively, with 17 bases between them. CDR1 and CDR2 from the germline V gene are MNHEY and SVGAGI. Autoimmune disease history or systemic immunosuppression meant exclusion. Source: CD4+ or CD8+ T cells sorted from blood, taken in a trial of the OX40 agonist ivuxolimab. The sequence came from an adult with an advanced solid tumor such as melanoma, head and neck, liver or kidney cancer. V gene TRBV6-5 combines with J gene TRBJ2-2; perhaps D is TRBD1 or TRBD2 (5 bases each). The CDR3 DNA reads as TGTGCCTGTCGGGGCGATTTACACGGGGAGCTGTTTTTT. Amino acids: CACRGDLHGELFF.